These 18 T cell receptor beta chains share one sample of origin, sequenced in a study of blood T cell repertoires in COVID-19. Sequencing used immunoSEQ multiplex PCR; TCRdb keeps in-frame clones, though not all of them. This sample has approximately 140,000 clones, with 70% to 90% found just once. The sequencing input was peripheral blood. Source of these receptors: a human donor in a cohort sampled during active COVID-19.

The chain couples TRBV29-1 to TRBJ2-3; possible D gene TRBD2, 6 bases. This CDR3 has 13 residues. Trimming removed 4 bases from V and 8 bases from J, with 16 bases in between. Germline loops: CDR1 SQVTM, CDR2 ANQGSEA. This CDR3 reads CSVGDLLTSTQYF. The CDR3 coding sequence is TGCAGCGTTGGGGACTTACTCACGAGTACGCAGTATTTT.

This clone has a handful of counts. This chain joins TRBV12-3 or TRBV12-4 and TRBJ1-1; 9 positions match TRBD1. After removal of 5 bases from V and 11 bases from J, the junction contained 6 bases not matched to a gene. There are 12 residues in the CDR3. In DNA form, the CDR3 reads TGTGCCAGCAGTAAAAGGGACAGGGTCGCTTTCTTT. Translating it yields CASSKRDRVAFF.

The V gene is TRBV4-1, the J gene TRBJ1-3; 7 bases are a match to TRBD1. The germline V gene encodes CDR1 MGHRA and CDR2 YSYEKL. The CDR3 runs to 16 residues. The V gene end was trimmed by 0 bases and the J gene end by 4 bases; junction bases not matched to a gene: 6. The CDR3 bases are TGCGCCAGCAGCCAAGAGCGAGGAGGGGGCGGAAACACCATATATTTT. As protein: CASSQERGGGGNTIYF.

The genes are TRBV6-2 or TRBV6-3 and TRBJ2-2; 12 nucleotides align to TRBD1. Germline V gene data show CDR1 as MNHEY and CDR2 as SVGEGT. Trimming cost V 4 bases and J 1 base; bases outside gene matches: 4. The CDR3 loop spans 17 amino acids. CDR3 sequence: CASSWDRGRGNTGELFF. In DNA, the CDR3 is TGTGCCAGCAGTTGGGACAGGGGGCGCGGGAACACCGGGGAGCTGTTTTTT.

This clone appeared a single time. This chain links TRBV7-3 with TRBJ1-5; a weak D match, TRBD1 (5 bases). Trimming shortened V by 6 bases and J by 5 bases, and 11 bases separated the two germline ends. The CDR3 sequence is 13 residues long. Looked up from germline, CDR1 is SGHTA and CDR2 is FQGTGA. CDR3 protein: CASSMTADQPQHF. In DNA, the CDR3 is TGTGCCAGCAGTATGACAGCTGATCAGCCCCAGCATTTT.

This chain connects TRBV6-1 to TRBJ1-5, with a possible D match to TRBD1 (6 bases). Germline CDR1 reads MNHNS; CDR2 reads SASEGT. V was shortened by 3 bases and J by 4 bases, with 10 bases between the two germline ends. This CDR3 spans 14 amino acids. The CDR3 here is CASSEVRGNQPQHF. DNA for the CDR3: TGTGCCAGCAGTGAGGTTAGGGGGAATCAGCCCCAGCATTTT.

The genes are TRBV27 and TRBJ2-6; the D is unclear. Germline lookup yields CDR1 MNHEY and CDR2 SMNVEV (reference sequence). This CDR3 contains 13 residues. V was cut by 3 bases and J by 15 bases, with 15 bases left in between. CDR3: CASSFAPVSGLTF. Written as DNA, the CDR3 is TGTGCCAGCAGTTTCGCCCCGGTGTCGGGCCTGACTTTC.

This clone showed up just a few times. This rearrangement joins TRBV9 to TRBJ1-4; 7 bases are shared with TRBD1. This CDR3 contains 14 residues. Trimming removed 4 bases from V and 8 bases from J; junction bases left unmatched: 8. Looked up from germline, CDR1 is SGDLS and CDR2 is YYNGEE. CDR3 sequence (DNA): TGTGCCAGCAGCCTACGGGACAGAGAGGAAAAACTGTTTTTT. It translates to CASSLRDREEKLFF.

The V call is TRBV5-4, the J call TRBJ2-7; TRBD1 aligns across 8 bases. V dropped 2 bases and J dropped 0; count of bases not matched to a gene: 1. Germline CDR1 SGHNT, CDR2 YYREEE (reference sequence). The CDR3 extends over 14 amino acids. CDR3 sequence reads: CASSFGTGSYEQYF. The CDR3 DNA sequence: TGTGCCAGCAGCTTTGGGACAGGCTCCTACGAGCAGTACTTC.

CDR3 loop: CASSNDAETATNEKLFF. The CDR3 DNA is TGTGCCAGCAGCAACGATGCAGAAACCGCAACTAATGAAAAACTGTTTTTT. This chain connects TRBV5-6 to TRBJ1-4; no clear D. The CDR3 totals 17 residues. Trimming cost V 4 bases and J 0 bases, with 16 bases left between them. From germline, CDR1 is SGHDT and CDR2 YYEEEE.

The chain is built from TRBV14 and TRBJ1-1, with D possibly being TRBD1 (6 bases). Trimming stripped 4 bases from V and 1 base from J, with 13 bases between. Germline lookup yields CDR1 SGHDN and CDR2 FVKESK. The CDR3 contains 15 residues. DNA for the CDR3: TGTGCCAGCAGCCGAATGTTGACAGGGAACACTGAAGCTTTCTTT. It encodes CASSRMLTGNTEAFF.

This chain links TRBV7-2 with TRBJ2-7; TRBD2 is a possible D gene (6 bases). Trimming removed 3 bases at V and 2 bases at J, with 14 bases between. CDR3 length: 15 residues. The V gene's germline CDR1 is SGHTA and CDR2 FQGNSA. The CDR3, as DNA: TGTGCCAGCAGCTTTTACGCGGGGCCCACCTACGAGCAGTACTTC. This encodes CASSFYAGPTYEQYF.

The chain uses TRBV27 and TRBJ1-4; tentative D call: TRBD1 (5 bases). Germline CDR1 is MNHEY and CDR2 is SMNVEV (reference sequence). This CDR3 has 14 amino acids. The V end was cut by 6 bases, the J end by 8 bases, with 16 bases between. CDR3 protein: CASSRPGEGEKLFF. CDR3 nucleotide sequence: TGTGCCAGCAGCCGGCCGGGGGAAGGCGAAAAACTGTTTTTT.

This chain uses TRBV27 with TRBJ2-3, with a tentative D call TRBD2 (7 bases). This CDR3 has 14 residues. V shed 1 base and J shed 4 bases, with 9 bases lying between them. Germline V gives CDR1 MNHEY, CDR2 SMNVEV (reference sequence). CDR3 amino acids: CASSLWGGPDTQYF. The CDR3 nucleotides are TGTGCCAGCAGTTTATGGGGGGGCCCAGATACGCAGTATTTT.

The table lists this clone with a few counts. The chain links TRBV7-3 to TRBJ2-3; 10 bases are a match to TRBD2. The CDR3 covers 15 residues. V dropped 4 bases and J dropped 1; count of bases not matched to a gene: 2. Germline values: CDR1 SGHTA, CDR2 FQGTGA. The CDR3 nucleotides read TGTGCCAGCAGCTCCCTAGCGGGGGGCACAGATACGCAGTATTTT. Amino acid sequence: CASSSLAGGTDTQYF.

The V call is TRBV2, the J call TRBJ2-3; D call uncertain. V lost 5 bases and J lost 4, with 7 bases in between. Germline V gene data show CDR1 as SNHLY and CDR2 as FYNNEI. The CDR3 runs to 12 residues. This CDR3 is CASSQTSDTQYF. In DNA form, the CDR3 reads TGTGCCAGCAGTCAGACTTCAGATACGCAGTATTTT. Filled out from reference TRBV2 and TRBJ2-3, the complete variable domain reads EPEVTQTPSHQVTQMGQEVILRCVPISNHLYFYWYRQILGQKVEFLVSFYNNEISEKSEIFDDQFSVERPDGSNFTLKIRSTKLEDSAMYFCASSQTSDTQYFGPGTRLTVL.

V and J are TRBV7-3 and TRBJ1-3, with 10 bases identical to TRBD1. CDR1 is SGHTA and CDR2 is FQGTGA in the germline V gene. Trimming at V came to 5 bases and at J to 4 bases, leaving 5 bases not matched to a gene. The CDR3 totals 15 residues. The CDR3 protein is CASSRDRGRGNTIYF. The CDR3, as DNA: TGTGCCAGCAGCCGAGACAGGGGGCGAGGAAACACCATATATTTT.

The chain couples TRBV6-2 or TRBV6-3 to TRBJ1-1; D unresolved. The CDR3 spans 16 residues. V was shortened by 0 bases and J by 0 bases, with 11 bases between the two germline ends. Germline V lookup: CDR1 MNHEY, CDR2 SVGEGT. The CDR3 is CASSYSIIELNTEAFF. CDR3 in DNA: TGTGCCAGCAGTTACTCGATCATTGAGCTGAACACTGAAGCTTTCTTT.